The 30 T cell receptor beta chains reported below all come from one sample, sequenced in a study of blood T cell repertoires in COVID-19. The data were produced by immunoSEQ multiplex PCR, yet TCRdb's version contains in-frame clones alone and is incomplete. The data show some 700,000 clones, with 90% seen just once and more than 0.25% held by the top ten. Material for sequencing was peripheral blood. These receptors were obtained from a woman aged 18-29 years with acute or convalescent COVID-19.

V gene TRBV5-4 combines with J gene TRBJ1-1, with D perhaps TRBD1 (6 bases). CDR3 size: 15 residues. CDR1 is SGHNT and CDR2 is YYREEE in the germline V gene (reference sequence). V lost 1 base to trimming and J lost 1 base, with 11 bases between them. CDR3 in amino acids: CASSLSRGRNTEAFF. CDR3 nucleotides: TGTGCCAGCAGCTTGAGTAGGGGGAGGAACACTGAAGCTTTCTTT.

The chain couples TRBV6-1 to TRBJ2-7; 9 bases map to TRBD1. The CDR3 totals 15 residues. Trimming cost V 1 base and J 6 bases; bases outside gene matches: 7. Germline-derived CDR1 and CDR2 are MNHNS and SASEGT. The CDR3 DNA sequence: TGTGCCAGCAGTGAAGGACAGGGGGATGGGTCCGAGCAGTACTTC. Translation: CASSEGQGDGSEQYF.

This clone appeared a single time. The J gene is TRBJ2-2, the V gene TRBV7-3, with 9 bases matching TRBD1. The CDR3 has 15 residues. V gave up 4 bases and J gave up 3 bases; unmatched junction bases: 3. The germline V gene encodes CDR1 SGHTA and CDR2 FQGTGA. CDR3 bases: TGTGCCAGCAGCTCGACAGGGGGTTACACCGGGGAGCTGTTTTTT. It specifies CASSSTGGYTGELFF.

The J gene is TRBJ2-5, the V gene TRBV4-1; 8 nucleotides align to TRBD1. The trim removed 1 base at V and 4 bases at J, leaving 5 bases unmatched. Germline-derived CDR1 and CDR2 are MGHRA and YSYEKL. The length of the CDR3 is 15 residues. The CDR3 DNA sequence: TGCGCCAGCAGCCAAGGAGTCAGGGGGCGAGAGACCCAGTACTTC. It is translated as CASSQGVRGRETQYF.

This clone was seen only once. The chain links TRBV5-6 to TRBJ2-5; D possibly corresponds to TRBD1 (6 bases). Germline assignment: CDR1 SGHDT and CDR2 YYEEEE. This CDR3 comprises 15 residues. Trimming took 4 bases from V and 4 from J, leaving 17 bases between them. The CDR3 protein is CASSKTGYDGETQYF. Here the CDR3 DNA reads TGTGCCAGCAGCAAAACAGGGTATGACGGAGAGACCCAGTACTTC.

This chain links TRBV30 with TRBJ1-1, with D possibly matching TRBD1 (5 bases). The CDR3 length is 16 residues. The germline CDR1 and CDR2 sequences are GTSNPN and SVGIG (reference sequence). Between the trimmed V and J ends, which lost 1 base and 1 base, there was a span of 16 bases. The CDR3, as DNA: TGTGCCTGGAGTGGTGGGACTCCATGGGGGAACACTGAAGCTTTCTTT. Translated, it gives CAWSGGTPWGNTEAFF.

J is TRBJ1-2 and V is TRBV5-1; 8 nucleotides agree with TRBD1. This CDR3 has 14 amino acids. Germline V gene lookup returns CDR1 SGHRS and CDR2 YFSETQ. V lost 1 base and J lost 6; bases outside the gene matches: 5. CDR3 coding DNA: TGCGCCAGCAGCTTGCATCCAGGGGGCGATGGCTACACCTTC. Protein product: CASSLHPGGDGYTF.

The chain carries TRBV28 and TRBJ1-5; D is unclear. The CDR3 runs to 14 residues. The germline gives CDR1 MDHEN, CDR2 SYDVKM. Trimming left V 6 bases short and J 1 base short, with 10 bases between. This CDR3 is CASSLIQSNQPQHF. The CDR3 DNA follows: TGTGCCAGCAGCCTCATTCAGAGCAATCAGCCCCAGCATTTT.

CDR3 bases: TGTGCCAGCAGTACCCCTCGACAGGGTGATCAGCCCCAGCATTTT. Its protein is CASSTPRQGDQPQHF. The chain employs TRBV2 and TRBJ1-5; TRBD1 aligns across 7 bases. V shed 5 bases, J shed 5 bases, and the junction held 9 bases outside the gene matches. The germline gives CDR1 SNHLY, CDR2 FYNNEI. This CDR3 is 15 amino acids long.

This rearrangement joins TRBV12-5 to TRBJ1-2; unclear D gene. V dropped 5 bases and J dropped 7 bases, with 20 bases sitting between them. CDR1 and CDR2 from the germline V gene are LGHNT and FRNRAP. The CDR3 sequence is 15 residues long. The CDR3 nucleotides are TGTGCTAGTGGTACCGGTCCACTCTTTGTTCGTGGCTACACCTTC. Its translation is CASGTGPLFVRGYTF.

This sequence joins TRBV19 and TRBJ2-6, with TRBD1 matching 8 bases. The trim removed 3 bases at V and 0 bases at J, leaving 7 bases unmatched. Germline V gene sequence: CDR1 LNHDA, CDR2 SQIVND (reference sequence). The CDR3 consists of 18 residues. DNA for the CDR3: TGTGCCAGTAGTATTCAGGGGGCGACAGCCTCTGGGGCCAACGTCCTGACTTTC. Residues: CASSIQGATASGANVLTF.

The CDR3 DNA follows: TGTGCCAGCAGCTTAATGACAGGGGAGTGGACTGAAGCTTTCTTT. Amino acids: CASSLMTGEWTEAFF. This sequence joins TRBV11-2 and TRBJ1-1; 8 bases are shared with TRBD1. Trimming cost V 2 bases and J 5 bases; bases outside gene matches: 7. This CDR3 comprises 15 residues. The V gene's germline CDR1 is SGHAT and CDR2 FQNNGV.

The genes are TRBV27 and TRBJ1-1; TRBD1 might be the D (6 bases). Between the trimmed V and J ends, which lost 2 bases and 5 bases, there was a span of 12 bases. The CDR3 loop spans 14 amino acids. Per the germline V gene, CDR1 is MNHEY and CDR2 is SMNVEV (reference sequence). The CDR3 region has the DNA TGTGCCAGCAGTTTACGCGCAGGGGCAACTGAAGCTTTCTTT. Its translation is CASSLRAGATEAFF.

Concerning this clone itself: Other DNA sequences of this sample code for an identical CDR3. CDR3 protein: CASSPGQGGYEQYF. In DNA form, the CDR3 reads TGTGCCAGCAGCCCCGGACAGGGCGGCTACGAGCAGTACTTC. This sequence joins TRBV9 and TRBJ2-7, with TRBD1 matching over 8 bases. The CDR3 contains 14 residues. Trimming at V came to 4 bases and at J to 3 bases, leaving 6 bases not matched to a gene. Germline CDR1 SGDLS, CDR2 YYNGEE.

The chain couples TRBV9 to TRBJ2-2, with 10 bases fitting TRBD2. Germline V gene sequence: CDR1 SGDLS, CDR2 YYNGEE. The CDR3 covers 16 residues. V shed 4 bases and J 6 bases; nucleotides not matched to a gene: 9. This CDR3 reads CASSFISGGRPGELFF. The CDR3 region has the DNA TGTGCCAGCAGCTTTATTAGCGGGGGGCGCCCCGGGGAGCTGTTTTTT.

As to this clone: Other DNA sequences of this sample code for an identical CDR3. This chain connects TRBV7-3 to TRBJ1-1; 8 bases line up with TRBD1. V lost 5 bases and J lost 1; bases outside the gene matches: 3. Germline assignment: CDR1 SGHTA and CDR2 FQGTGA. The CDR3 sequence is 14 residues long. CDR3 nucleotides: TGTGCCAGCAGCCCAGGACAGGGGAACACTGAAGCTTTCTTT. Translation: CASSPGQGNTEAFF.

V gene TRBV5-4 combines with J gene TRBJ2-2, with D possibly matching TRBD1 (5 bases). CDR1 and CDR2 from the germline V gene are SGHNT and YYREEE (reference sequence). V lost 1 base and J lost 7, with 23 bases in between. This CDR3 contains 18 residues. CDR3 residues: CASSLLLGPDGWNGELFF. The CDR3 DNA is TGTGCCAGCAGCTTGCTGCTGGGGCCGGACGGGTGGAACGGGGAGCTGTTTTTT.

The V gene is TRBV5-1, the J gene TRBJ2-1; D possibly corresponds to TRBD2 (5 bases). Germline V gene data show CDR1 as SGHRS and CDR2 as YFSETQ. V was pared by 4 bases and J by 2 bases, with 13 bases between. This CDR3 is built from 15 residues. Here the CDR3 DNA reads TGCGCCAGCAGCCGGAGGACGGGAACCTACAATGAGCAGTTCTTC. It codes for CASSRRTGTYNEQFF.

The chain links TRBV6-1 to TRBJ1-3; D not resolved. V was cut by 1 base and J by 6 bases, with 13 bases left in between. The CDR3 loop spans 15 amino acids. The V gene's germline CDR1 is MNHNS and CDR2 SASEGT. The CDR3 loop is CASSEGYTLANTIYF. CDR3 in DNA: TGTGCCAGCAGTGAAGGTTACACGTTGGCAAACACCATATATTTT.

The chain couples TRBV5-4 to TRBJ1-2; the match to TRBD1 covers 9 bases. The CDR3 runs to 12 residues. V was clipped by 9 bases and J by 8 bases; unmatched bases: 8. Per the germline V gene, CDR1 is SGHNT and CDR2 is YYREEE (reference sequence). The CDR3 DNA follows: TGTGCCACCAGGACAGGGGCTCGGGGCTACACCTTC. Translation gives CATRTGARGYTF.

In its sample, this clone was seen a few times. The rearrangement joins TRBV27 to TRBJ1-6; D perhaps matches TRBD1 (6 bases). Germline CDR1 and CDR2: MNHEY and SMNVEV (reference sequence). Trimming cost V 9 bases and J 14 bases, with 17 bases left between them. The CDR3 length is 12 residues. The CDR3 here is CASQTGIETLHF. The CDR3 nucleotides are TGTGCCAGTCAGACAGGTATAGAAACCCTCCACTTT.

The rearrangement links TRBV28 to TRBJ1-2; 8 bases align to TRBD1. The length of the CDR3 is 14 residues. With V trimmed by 5 bases and J by 4 bases, 6 bases remained unmatched. Germline CDR1 reads MDHEN; CDR2 reads SYDVKM. This CDR3 is CASSTPGQVYGYTF. The CDR3 nucleotides read TGTGCCAGCAGTACCCCGGGACAGGTCTATGGCTACACCTTC.

This clone was counted only a few times. Other DNA sequences in this sample translate to the same CDR3. The chain employs TRBV29-1 and TRBJ1-2, with D possibly matching TRBD1 (6 bases). The ends were cut back, 6 bases at V and 5 bases at J, with 10 bases in the middle. Germline V lookup: CDR1 SQVTM, CDR2 ANQGSEA. The CDR3 consists of 11 residues. The CDR3: CSVGGAYGYTF. CDR3 nucleotides: TGCAGCGTGGGGGGGGCTTATGGCTACACCTTC.

This clone appeared once. This chain uses TRBV5-5 with TRBJ2-2, with D unresolved. V dropped 3 bases and J dropped 7 bases, with 7 bases sitting between them. This CDR3 contains 12 residues. In germline, CDR1 is SGHKS, CDR2 YYEKEE (reference sequence). The CDR3 sequence is CASSSVGGELFF. The CDR3 nucleotides read TGTGCCAGCAGCTCTGTCGGCGGGGAGCTGTTTTTT.

This clone appeared once. This chain connects TRBV3-1 (or the pseudogene TRBV3-2) to TRBJ1-5, with 8 bases lining up with TRBD1. CDR3 size: 16 residues. With V trimmed by 0 bases and J by 3 bases, 4 bases remained unmatched. Germline assignment: CDR1 LGHDT and CDR2 YNNKEL (reference sequence). The CDR3 loop reads CASSQEQGVVNQPQHF. CDR3 sequence (DNA): TGTGCCAGCAGCCAAGAACAGGGGGTGGTCAATCAGCCCCAGCATTTT.

Written as DNA, the CDR3 is TGTGCCAGCTCGGCGGGGACTAGCTGGGTTGAGCAGTACTTC. Its protein is CASSAGTSWVEQYF. The chain uses TRBV7-2 and TRBJ2-7, with 9 bases matching TRBD2. The germline gives CDR1 SGHTA, CDR2 FQGNSA. This CDR3 is built from 14 residues. J was trimmed by 7 bases and V by 8 bases; bases with no gene match: 12.

This clone has just one count. The V gene is TRBV9, the J gene TRBJ2-2; TRBD2 is a possible D gene (5 bases). The CDR3 totals 15 residues. Germline CDR1 SGDLS, CDR2 YYNGEE. V lost 6 bases and J 0 bases, leaving 12 bases between the germline ends. The CDR3 protein is CASTTPAANTGELFF. The CDR3 coding sequence is TGTGCCAGCACCACCCCAGCGGCGAACACCGGGGAGCTGTTTTTT.

This rearrangement joins TRBV19 to TRBJ1-1, with D perhaps TRBD1 (6 bases). CDR3 size: 14 residues. Per germline, CDR1 LNHDA and CDR2 SQIVND (reference sequence). Trimming took 5 bases from V and 2 from J, leaving 12 bases between them. The CDR3 DNA is TGTGCCAGTAGTTTCGACAGGTCAAACACTGAAGCTTTCTTT. Amino acids: CASSFDRSNTEAFF.

The rearrangement uses TRBV5-6 and TRBJ2-2, with 8 bases matching TRBD1. CDR1 and CDR2 (germline): SGHDT, YYEEEE. The CDR3 covers 16 residues. Trimming took 1 base from V and 5 from J; bases not matched to a gene: 7. This CDR3 is CASSLTTGDFTGELFF. The CDR3 bases are TGTGCCAGCAGCTTGACGACAGGGGACTTTACCGGGGAGCTGTTTTTT.

The gene calls are TRBV30 and TRBJ1-1, with 9 bases lining up with TRBD1. V trimming: 1 base; J trimming: 6 bases; junction bases outside the gene matches: 6. In germline, CDR1 is GTSNPN, CDR2 SVGIG (reference sequence). The CDR3 is 14 residues long. CDR3 DNA: TGTGCCTGGAGTGCGGGGACAGGGTTGGCTGAAGCTTTCTTT. Its protein is CAWSAGTGLAEAFF. The complete variable domain, with remaining parts taken from reference TRBV30 and TRBJ1-1, reads SQTIHQWPATLVQPVGSPLSLECTVEGTSNPNLYWYRQAAGRGLQLLFYSVGIGQISSEVPQNLSASRPQDRQFILSSKKLLLSDSGFYLCAWSAGTGLAEAFFGQGTRLTVV.